A single sample is the source of the 19 T cell receptor beta chains below, sequenced in a study of response to subunit inactivated influenza vaccine. TCRdb passed the RT-PCR reads through MiXCR, listing each CDR3 protein once. This table has under 750,000 distinct CDR3 sequences, 10% to 15% appearing once. The material sequenced was PBMCs from blood, taken on the day of vaccination. These TCRs come from a man aged 50 to 60 who received an inactivated influenza vaccine.

This clonotype has ten or more counts. The chain recombines TRBV20-1 with TRBJ2-3; 14 bases agree with TRBD2. This CDR3 has 14 residues. V shed 5 bases, J shed 6 bases, and the junction held 4 bases outside the gene matches. Germline CDR1 reads DFQATT; CDR2 reads SNEGSKA (reference sequence). The chain's CDR3 is CSASGLAGVDTQYF. CDR3 nucleotide sequence: TGCAGTGCTTCGGGACTAGCGGGAGTCGATACGCAGTATTTT.

This chain links TRBV20-1 with TRBJ2-3; D is unresolved. The V and J ends lost 6 bases and 6 bases respectively, with 19 bases between them. Germline V CDR1 and CDR2: DFQATT, SNEGSKA (reference sequence). The CDR3 is made up of 14 amino acids. Here the CDR3 reads CSALNLTGVDTQYF. CDR3 DNA: TGCAGTGCCCTTAATCTGACGGGCGTCGATACGCAGTATTTT.

The J gene is TRBJ1-5, the V gene TRBV12-3 or TRBV12-4; D uncertain. The CDR3 loop spans 15 amino acids. Trimming pared 1 base from V and 2 bases from J, leaving 9 bases between. DNA for the CDR3: TGTGCCAGCAGTTTAGACATAGTGGGCAATCAGCCCCAGCATTTT. Translated, it gives CASSLDIVGNQPQHF.

For this clonotype: Possible read error: a much larger clone is one base away. The chain employs TRBV10-3 and TRBJ2-3, with unresolved D. Germline CDR1 and CDR2: ENHRY and SYGVKD. Trimming pared 9 bases from V and 0 bases from J, leaving 7 bases between. This CDR3 spans 12 amino acids. CDR3 coding DNA: TGTGCCATGTCGGGTAGCACAGATACGCAGTATTTT. Amino acid sequence: CAMSGSTDTQYF.

V usage is TRBV29-1 and J usage is TRBJ2-1; no reliable D call. V shed 1 base and J shed 6 bases, with 13 bases lying between them. Per the germline V gene, CDR1 is SQVTM and CDR2 is ANQGSEA. CDR3 length: 14 amino acids. CDR3 residues: CSVEGGRPSNEQFF. The DNA for the CDR3 is TGCAGCGTTGAAGGGGGAAGGCCCTCCAATGAGCAGTTCTTC.

This clonotype was detected only a few times. The chain recombines TRBV6-2 or TRBV6-3 with TRBJ1-1; D is uncertain. The germline CDR1 and CDR2 sequences are MNHEY and SVGEGT. Trimming removed 0 bases at V and 10 bases at J, with 12 bases between. CDR3 size: 13 residues. CDR3: CASSYSKGLGAFF. The DNA of the CDR3 is TGTGCCAGCAGTTACTCGAAAGGCCTGGGAGCTTTCTTT.

This clonotype has ten or more counts. This chain uses TRBV12-3 or TRBV12-4 with TRBJ1-5; no definite D call. The CDR3 has 14 amino acids. V was shortened by 6 bases and J by 7 bases, with 16 bases between the two germline ends. The DNA for the CDR3 is TGTGCCAGCAGCTTCGACATGGGAGGGCAGCCCCAGCATTTT. It specifies CASSFDMGGQPQHF.

This clonotype has only a few counts. The chain employs TRBV5-6 and TRBJ2-7; a weak D match, TRBD1 (6 bases). Trimming stripped 4 bases from V and 6 bases from J, with 20 bases between. CDR1 SGHDT and CDR2 YYEEEE come from the germline V gene. This CDR3 comprises 15 residues. This chain's CDR3 is CASSHKGQQWGEQYF. DNA of the CDR3: TGTGCCAGCAGCCATAAGGGACAACAATGGGGCGAGCAGTACTTC.

The rearrangement links TRBV7-2 to TRBJ2-2; TRBD1 might be the D (5 bases). Trimming pared 5 bases from V and 6 bases from J, leaving 22 bases between. In germline, CDR1 is SGHTA, CDR2 FQGNSA. The CDR3 sequence is 17 residues long. The CDR3 DNA is TGTGCCAGCAGCCCCTGGATATCAATCAGGGATTCCGGGGAGCTGTTTTTT. Its protein is CASSPWISIRDSGELFF.

There are a few counts of this clonotype. The rearrangement uses TRBV20-1 and TRBJ1-6; 7 bases line up with TRBD1. V shed 0 bases and J 7 bases; nucleotides not matched to a gene: 3. CDR1 is DFQATT and CDR2 is SNEGSKA in the germline V gene (reference sequence). The CDR3 sequence is 14 residues long. CDR3 region: CSARETGNNSPLHF. For the CDR3, the DNA is TGCAGTGCTAGAGAGACAGGGAACAATTCACCCCTCCACTTT.

Of note for this clonotype: A clone one base away is much larger, so this may be a read error. The chain's CDR3 is CASSSSGWEQFF. The CDR3 coding sequence is TGTGCCAGCAGCTCGTCCGGGTGGGAGCAGTTCTTC. V gene TRBV7-2 combines with J gene TRBJ2-7; D is undetermined. The DNA end is more similar to TRBJ2-1, so the J call may be wrong. This CDR3 has 12 residues. Germline lookup yields CDR1 SGHTA and CDR2 FQGNSA.

The V gene is TRBV7-6, the J gene TRBJ2-5; 7 bases are shared with TRBD1. CDR3 size: 15 residues. Per the germline V gene, CDR1 is SGHVS and CDR2 is FNYEAQ. The V gene end was trimmed by 5 bases and the J gene end by 5 bases; junction bases not matched to a gene: 11. CDR3 nucleotides: TGTGCCAGCAGCCATCGACTGACAGGGTCGGAGACCCAGTACTTC. This codes for CASSHRLTGSETQYF.

V is TRBV27 and J is TRBJ2-1, with D tentatively TRBD2 (5 bases). Trimming shortened V by 2 bases and J by 4 bases, and 12 bases separated the two germline ends. CDR1 and CDR2 (germline): MNHEY, SMNVEV (reference sequence). CDR3 size: 15 residues. The CDR3 is CASSLMAGSYNEQFF. In DNA, the CDR3 is TGTGCCAGCAGTTTAATGGCGGGCTCATACAATGAGCAGTTCTTC.

There are a few counts of this clonotype. One end of the junction fails to match germline, which may point to a read error. The V gene is TRBV18, the J gene TRBJ1-4, with D hard to call. The CDR3 sequence is 13 residues long. Germline V lookup: CDR1 KGHSH, CDR2 LQKENI. The CDR3: CASSPPHRERLFF. Here the CDR3 DNA reads TGTGCCAGCTCACCACCCCATCGAGAAAGACTGTTTTTT.

The chain combines TRBV18 with TRBJ1-2; tentative D call: TRBD1 (6 bases). This CDR3 is 15 amino acids long. V was cut by 3 bases and J by 5 bases, with 16 bases left in between. Germline CDR1 reads KGHSH; CDR2 reads LQKENI. The CDR3 sequence is CASSPGAGDPYGYTF. As DNA, the CDR3 is TGTGCCAGCTCACCGGGGGCAGGGGATCCGTATGGCTACACCTTC.

The V gene is TRBV5-1, the J gene TRBJ1-4; TRBD1 might be the D (6 bases). V lost 0 bases to trimming and J lost 10 bases, with 10 bases between them. The CDR3 has 13 residues. Per germline, CDR1 SGHRS and CDR2 YFSETQ. This chain's CDR3 is CASSLAQGGKLFF. CDR3 DNA sequence: TGCGCCAGCAGCTTGGCACAGGGAGGAAAACTGTTTTTT. Variable domain in full (rest from reference TRBV5-1 and TRBJ1-4): KAGVTQTPRYLIKTRGQQVTLSCSPISGHRSVSWYQQTPGQGLQFLFEYFSETQRNKGNFPGRFSGRQFSNSRSEMNVSTLELGDSALYLCASSLAQGGKLFFGSGTQLSVL.

The chain carries TRBV5-1 and TRBJ2-1, with 9 positions matching TRBD2. Germline-derived CDR1 and CDR2 are SGHRS and YFSETQ. The CDR3 contains 16 residues. The V segment lost 0 bases and the J segment 6 bases; nucleotides outside the gene matches: 7. The CDR3 DNA sequence: TGCGCCAGCAGCTTGGGATTGGCGGGAGGGCCCAATGAGCAGTTCTTC. Translation: CASSLGLAGGPNEQFF.

Many counts were recorded for this clonotype. The chain has TRBV14 and TRBJ2-5; the D gene could be TRBD1 or TRBD2 (6 bases each). V was trimmed by 1 base and J by 4 bases, leaving 16 bases between them. CDR3 length equals 16 residues. Germline CDR1 is SGHDN and CDR2 is FVKESK. DNA of the CDR3: TGTGCCAGCAGCCAAGGGGGGGCCCGGCTAGGAGAGACCCAGTACTTC. This encodes CASSQGGARLGETQYF.

The V and J genes are TRBV10-3 and TRBJ2-1; the match to TRBD2 covers 9 bases. CDR3 size: 16 residues. Trimming took 3 bases from V and 7 from J; bases not matched to a gene: 10. Germline V lookup: CDR1 ENHRY, CDR2 SYGVKD. The CDR3 spells CAISDISRGGINEQFF. DNA for the CDR3: TGTGCCATCAGTGACATCTCGCGGGGGGGCATAAATGAGCAGTTCTTC.